This T cell receptor (beta chain) comes out of a study of T-cell reconstitution after alpha-beta-depleted transplantation in children. This clonotype came up many times. Per the germline V gene, CDR1 is SGHRS and CDR2 is YFSETQ. The CDR3 consists of 16 residues. The V and J ends lost 0 bases and 1 base respectively, with 11 bases between them. Unique molecular identifiers were incorporated when the TCRbeta library was constructed. In TCRdb, the PCR reads were re-called with MiXCR into one record per CDR3 protein. The table lists tens of thousands of distinct CDR3 sequences, 4.9% of them singletons, with around 18% in the top ten.

The sequence came from a boy younger than two who had a stem cell transplant for acute myeloid leukemia, so the T cells may come from the graft donor. Source: PBMCs, mostly from graft donor cells, taken 180 days after TCRalphabeta/CD19-depleted stem cell transplant. The chain has TRBV5-1 and TRBJ2-1; D ambiguous. The CDR3 DNA reads as TGCGCCAGCAGCTTGGCCCGGACGCCTTCCTACAATGAGCAGTTCTTC. It specifies CASSLARTPSYNEQFF.